Listed below are T cell receptor beta chains from one sample, sequenced in a study of T cell responses to AZD1222 COVID-19 vaccine. Measured with immunoSEQ multiplex PCR; TCRdb has only the in-frame clones, and not every one. The table records some 75,000 clones, about 88% of them present only once. This sample comprised peripheral blood, obtained on day 0 of AZD1222 vaccination. These receptors came from an adult in good health. The CDR3 runs from the conserved cysteine through the conserved F or W. A D gene is named only where the DNA matches it firmly. The size of a clone is reported for some rows only, either as once, few or many, or as a class for expanded clones.

cdr3_length,clone_size,j_call,d_call,v_call,cdr3_aa,cdr3_nt
14,few,TRBJ2-1,TRBD2,TRBV13,CASSRTSVYNEQFF,TGTGCCAGCAGCCGAACTAGCGTATACAATGAGCAGTTCTTC
13,-,TRBJ1-5,-,TRBV3-1/TRBV3-2,CASSQGRNQPQHF,TGTGCCAGCAGCCAAGGCCGAAATCAGCCCCAGCATTTT
13,-,TRBJ2-7,TRBD1,TRBV5-1,CASTGTGVREQYF,TGCGCCAGCACCGGGACAGGGGTTCGCGAGCAGTACTTC
13,-,TRBJ1-1,-,TRBV6-5,CASSYGSRSEAFF,TGTGCCAGCAGTTACGGTTCGCGGTCAGAAGCTTTCTTT
16,-,TRBJ2-1,-,TRBV4-2,CASSQESSGSQNEQFF,TGTGCCAGCAGCCAAGAATCATCGGGGAGTCAAAATGAGCAGTTCTTC
12,once,TRBJ2-3,-,TRBV6-1,CASSPSTDTQYF,TGTGCCAGCAGTCCCAGCACAGATACGCAGTATTTT
16,-,TRBJ2-1,TRBD2,TRBV7-6,CASSSGTSGGLGEQFF,TGTGCCAGCAGCTCGGGGACTAGCGGGGGCCTCGGGGAGCAGTTCTTC
16,-,TRBJ2-5,-,TRBV21-1,CASSRGLAGGGETQYF,TGTGCCAGCAGCAGGGGACTAGCGGGAGGGGGAGAGACCCAGTACTTC
17,-,TRBJ1-5,-,TRBV27,CASSPARTGNSNQPQHF,TGTGCCAGCAGCCCCGCCAGAACGGGCAATAGCAATCAGCCCCAGCATTTT
12,-,TRBJ2-3,-,TRBV5-1,CASSLAGETQYF,TGCGCCAGCAGCTTGGCCGGGGAAACGCAGTATTTT
17,-,TRBJ2-5,TRBD2,TRBV5-6,CASSSGGSLAGEKTQYF,TGTGCCAGCAGCTCCGGGGGATCACTAGCGGGAGAAAAGACCCAGTACTTC
14,-,TRBJ2-2,TRBD2,TRBV28,CATLAGVNTGELFF,TGTGCCACTCTAGCGGGGGTGAACACCGGGGAGCTGTTTTTT
16,-,TRBJ2-3,TRBD2,TRBV7-2,CASSSGTSGRAWAQYF,TGTGCCAGCAGCTCCGGGACTAGCGGGAGGGCCTGGGCGCAGTATTTT
14,-,TRBJ2-1,TRBD2,TRBV11-3,CASSPGTSLNEQFF,TGTGCCAGCAGCCCCGGGACTAGCCTCAATGAGCAGTTCTTC
18,-,TRBJ2-6,TRBD2,TRBV11-3,CASSPSPSGGRGANVLTF,TGTGCCAGCAGCCCGTCTCCTAGCGGGGGTCGTGGGGCCAACGTCCTGACTTTC
15,once,TRBJ2-7,-,TRBV27,CASSGLLDVSYEQYF,TGTGCCAGCAGCGGCTTACTCGATGTTTCCTACGAGCAGTACTTC
14,-,TRBJ2-2,-,TRBV30,CAWGVAANTGELFF,TGTGCCTGGGGGGTGGCGGCGAACACCGGGGAGCTGTTTTTT
11,-,TRBJ2-1,-,TRBV21-1,CASRDRNEQFF,TGTGCCAGTAGAGACAGGAATGAGCAGTTCTTC
16,-,TRBJ2-2,-,TRBV28,CASSRVWDFESGELFF,TGTGCCAGCAGCCGCGTCTGGGATTTTGAGTCCGGGGAGCTGTTTTTT
15,-,TRBJ2-5,-,TRBV12-2,CASRLRTGNQETQYF,TGTGCAAGTCGCCTACGGACTGGGAACCAAGAGACCCAGTACTTC
15,-,TRBJ2-7,TRBD1,TRBV5-1,CASSIRQGANYEQYF,TGCGCCAGCAGCATTCGACAGGGGGCAAACTACGAGCAGTACTTC
19,-,TRBJ1-3,-,TRBV7-9,CASSRYSSPPGTSGNTIYF,TGTGCCAGCAGCCGTTATAGTTCCCCACCGGGTACTTCTGGAAACACCATATATTTT
10,-,TRBJ2-3,-,TRBV7-9,CASSLDTQYF,TGTGCCAGCAGCCTAGATACGCAGTATTTT
16,once,TRBJ1-4,-,TRBV28,CASSSSRVGGDEKLFF,TGTGCCAGCAGTTCCTCAAGGGTGGGAGGGGATGAAAAACTGTTTTTT
13,-,TRBJ1-6,TRBD1,TRBV12-3/TRBV12-4,CASSTGGGSPLHF,TGTGCCAGCAGCACAGGGGGCGGTTCACCCCTCCACTTT
14,-,TRBJ1-2,TRBD1,TRBV9,CASSVGQGTYGYTF,TGTGCCAGCAGCGTGGGACAGGGGACTTATGGCTACACCTTC
11,-,TRBJ1-1,TRBD1,TRBV20-1,CSALRDSEAFF,TGCAGTGCTCTCCGGGACAGTGAAGCTTTCTTT
12,-,TRBJ2-5,-,TRBV12-3/TRBV12-4,CASSPLGETQYF,TGTGCCAGCAGCCCCTTGGGGGAGACCCAGTACTTC
15,-,TRBJ2-3,TRBD2,TRBV11-2,CASRNRTGGPDTQYF,TGTGCCAGCAGAAATAGGACGGGAGGGCCAGATACGCAGTATTTT
15,-,TRBJ2-2,-,TRBV5-1,CASSSGASNTGELFF,TGCGCCAGCAGCTCGGGGGCATCGAACACCGGGGAGCTGTTTTTT
15,few,TRBJ1-3,-,TRBV7-2,CASSAQSGTGNTIYF,TGTGCCAGCAGCGCCCAGTCAGGCACTGGAAACACCATATATTTT
14,-,TRBJ2-6,-,TRBV19,CASSIGSGANVLTF,TGTGCCAGTAGCATCGGTTCCGGGGCCAACGTCCTGACTTTC
15,-,TRBJ2-1,TRBD2,TRBV28,CASSLWLAGYNEQFF,TGTGCCAGCAGTTTATGGCTAGCGGGGTACAATGAGCAGTTCTTC
13,few,TRBJ1-5,-,TRBV7-3,CASSYGLNQPQHF,TGTGCCAGCAGCTACGGACTTAACCAGCCCCAGCATTTT
15,-,TRBJ1-2,TRBD1,TRBV6-5,CASGQEGQGGYGYTF,TGTGCCAGCGGACAAGAGGGACAGGGCGGCTATGGCTACACCTTC
15,-,TRBJ1-5,-,TRBV5-1,CASSAQGNSNQPQHF,TGCGCCAGCAGTGCTCAGGGAAATAGCAATCAGCCCCAGCATTTT
14,once,TRBJ1-2,-,TRBV16,CASSQLSQNYGYTF,TGTGCCAGCAGCCAATTAAGCCAGAACTATGGCTACACCTTC
13,-,TRBJ2-2,-,TRBV27,CASSPHNTGELFF,TGTGCCAGCAGCCCGCACAACACCGGGGAGCTGTTTTTT
14,-,TRBJ1-6,-,TRBV9,CASSTLGRYSPLHF,TGTGCCAGCAGCACCCTTGGGAGGTATTCACCCCTCCACTTT
16,few,TRBJ1-1,TRBD1,TRBV6-1,CASSDNPTGLLTEAFF,TGTGCCAGCAGTGACAATCCGACAGGGCTGCTCACTGAAGCTTTCTTT
13,-,TRBJ1-1,-,TRBV6-5,CASRTGPHTEAFF,TGTGCCAGCAGGACAGGACCTCACACTGAAGCTTTCTTT
14,-,TRBJ2-7,-,TRBV5-5,CASSLGGAPYEQYF,TGTGCCAGCAGCCTAGGGGGGGCTCCCTACGAGCAGTACTTC
13,-,TRBJ1-5,-,TRBV19,CASSLAGAQPQHF,TGTGCCAGTAGTCTGGCCGGGGCACAGCCCCAGCATTTT
20,-,TRBJ1-5,-,TRBV23-1,CASSQYGFRPNIYSNQPQHF,TGCGCCAGCAGTCAATACGGGTTTCGCCCCAATATATATAGCAATCAGCCCCAGCATTTT
15,-,TRBJ1-4,TRBD1,TRBV27,CASSSGQGPAEKLFF,TGTGCCAGCAGTTCGGGACAGGGCCCAGCTGAAAAACTGTTTTTT
12,once,TRBJ1-1,-,TRBV28,CASITVEAEAFF,TGTGCCAGCATCACAGTTGAAGCTGAAGCTTTCTTT
14,-,TRBJ1-2,-,TRBV5-1,CASSPDRNGAGYTF,TGCGCCAGCAGCCCTGACAGGAATGGTGCTGGCTACACCTTC
16,-,TRBJ1-1,-,TRBV19,CASRRTGGPGRSEAFF,TGTGCCAGTAGGCGAACGGGGGGACCGGGTAGGTCTGAAGCTTTCTTT
13,-,TRBJ1-1,-,TRBV3-1/TRBV3-2,CASSQGQPRQAFF,TGTGCCAGCAGCCAGGGCCAACCCCGTCAGGCTTTCTTT
15,-,TRBJ1-4,-,TRBV4-1,CASRQGWATNEKLFF,TGCGCCAGCAGACAGGGATGGGCAACTAATGAAAAACTGTTTTTT
17,-,TRBJ1-5,-,TRBV27,CASSFSQTRRGNQPQHF,TGTGCCAGCAGTTTTTCACAAACCCGACGGGGCAATCAGCCCCAGCATTTT
19,-,TRBJ2-3,TRBD2,TRBV19,CASSFSGGGAGVSTDTQYF,TGTGCCAGTAGTTTCAGTGGAGGGGGAGCGGGAGTAAGCACAGATACGCAGTATTTT
15,few,TRBJ2-3,-,TRBV7-9,CASSLGSRFPDTQYF,TGTGCCAGCAGCTTAGGGTCAAGGTTTCCAGATACGCAGTATTTT